A selection of T cell receptor beta chains follows, all from one sample in a study of T cell responses to AZD1222 COVID-19 vaccine. Profiling relied on immunoSEQ multiplex PCR, and the TCRdb table lists in-frame clones only, not all of them. The table records 45,000 to 55,000 clones, about 88% of them present only once. The sample consisted of peripheral blood, taken on day 0 of AZD1222 vaccination. Receptor source: an adult in good health. Each CDR3 is given with its conserved first and last residue. A D gene is named only where the DNA matches it firmly. A row's size may be missing; if present it is once, few, many or a size class.

-	TRBV2	TRBJ1-6	-	CAILRGPRNSPLHF	TGTGCCATCCTCAGGGGCCCCCGGAATTCACCCCTCCACTTT
-	TRBV18	TRBJ2-1	few	CASSPTDILGNEQFF	TGTGCCAGCTCACCGACGGACATATTGGGCAATGAGCAGTTCTTC
-	TRBV5-1	TRBJ2-7	-	CASSTGLSSYEQYF	TGCGCCAGCAGCACGGGCCTCAGCTCCTACGAGCAGTACTTC
TRBD2	TRBV7-2	TRBJ2-5	-	CASSLSGGRQETQYF	TGTGCCAGCAGCTTAAGCGGGGGGCGACAAGAGACCCAGTACTTC
-	TRBV6-2/TRBV6-3	TRBJ1-5	-	CASSSDRLSNQPQHF	TGTGCCAGCAGCTCCGACAGGTTGAGCAATCAGCCCCAGCATTTT
TRBD1	TRBV29-1	TRBJ1-2	-	CSVTPGQGNYGYTF	TGCAGCGTTACACCGGGACAGGGTAACTATGGCTACACCTTC
TRBD2	TRBV5-5	TRBJ2-1	-	CASSLAGGGYNEQFF	TGTGCCAGCAGCTTGGCGGGAGGGGGTTACAATGAGCAGTTCTTC
-	TRBV10-3	TRBJ2-5	-	CAISDPRGQETQYF	TGTGCCATCAGTGACCCTAGGGGACAAGAGACCCAGTACTTC
-	TRBV14	TRBJ2-7	-	CASSQDTGTNEQYF	TGTGCCAGCAGCCAAGATACCGGGACCAACGAGCAGTACTTC
-	TRBV5-1	TRBJ2-1	once	CASRFALRSSYNEQFF	TGCGCCAGCAGGTTCGCCCTTAGAAGCTCCTACAATGAGCAGTTCTTC
TRBD1	TRBV25-1	TRBJ1-2	-	CASSISQGVGNYGYTF	TGTGCCAGCAGCATATCCCAGGGGGTTGGGAACTATGGCTACACCTTC
-	TRBV9	TRBJ2-7	-	CASSEGPRLYEQYF	TGTGCCAGCAGCGAGGGGCCTCGCCTCTACGAGCAGTACTTC
-	TRBV19	TRBJ1-1	-	CASSVSGTENTEAFF	TGTGCCAGTAGTGTCTCCGGGACCGAGAACACTGAAGCTTTCTTT
-	TRBV12-5	TRBJ1-5	once	CASAPGGSSNQPQHF	TGTGCTAGTGCCCCGGGCGGGTCTAGCAATCAGCCCCAGCATTTT
-	TRBV3-1/TRBV3-2	TRBJ2-1	-	CASSEGPFSYNEQFF	TGTGCCAGCAGCGAGGGGCCTTTTTCCTACAATGAGCAGTTCTTC
-	TRBV19	TRBJ1-5	-	CASRSRDNNQPQHF	TGTGCCAGTAGGAGCCGGGACAACAATCAGCCCCAGCATTTT
TRBD1	TRBV10-3	TRBJ1-1	-	CAISLKTGSTEAFF	TGTGCCATCAGCTTAAAGACAGGGAGCACTGAAGCTTTCTTT
TRBD1	TRBV7-2	TRBJ1-5	-	CASSYNRGQPQHF	TGTGCCAGCAGCTACAACAGGGGTCAGCCCCAGCATTTT
-	TRBV7-8	TRBJ2-7	-	CASSFRTGTYEQYF	TGTGCCAGCAGCTTCAGGACGGGTACCTACGAGCAGTACTTC
-	TRBV27	TRBJ1-5	-	CASSLWGLSNQPQHF	TGTGCCAGCAGTTTATGGGGACTTAGCAATCAGCCCCAGCATTTT
-	TRBV7-2	TRBJ2-7	-	CASSLVQGGGYEQYF	TGTGCCAGCAGCTTAGTCCAGGGCGGAGGCTACGAGCAGTACTTC
-	TRBV6-1	TRBJ1-6	-	CASSEALTNSPLHF	TGTGCCAGCAGTGAAGCGCTGACTAATTCACCCCTCCACTTT
TRBD1	TRBV10-1	TRBJ1-5	-	CASSPGTGGQPQHF	TGCGCCAGCAGCCCCGGGACAGGGGGTCAGCCCCAGCATTTT
TRBD1	TRBV7-2	TRBJ1-2	-	CASSYRTGGAPYGYTF	TGTGCCAGCAGTTACCGAACAGGGGGCGCTCCCTATGGCTACACCTTC
-	TRBV7-8	TRBJ1-1	-	CASSAQVGTRNTEAFF	TGTGCCAGCAGCGCCCAGGTGGGGACGAGGAACACTGAAGCTTTCTTT
-	TRBV28	TRBJ2-5	-	CASGPGATLRQETQYF	TGTGCCAGCGGTCCGGGGGCTACCTTACGGCAAGAGACCCAGTACTTC
-	TRBV6-4	TRBJ2-3	few	CASSGQAGDTQYF	TGTGCCAGCAGTGGCCAGGCGGGAGATACGCAGTATTTT
-	TRBV5-1	TRBJ1-2	-	CASSLGDQVYDGYTF	TGCGCCAGCAGCTTGGGCGACCAAGTCTACGATGGCTACACCTTC